This is a list of T cell receptor beta chains from one sample in a study of T cell responses to AZD1222 COVID-19 vaccine. Profiling relied on immunoSEQ multiplex PCR, and the TCRdb table lists in-frame clones only, not all of them. The top ten clones hold about 13% of a sample with 75,000 to 100,000 clones, around 90% of them seen once. Sequencing was performed on peripheral blood, taken on day 0 of AZD1222 vaccination. Receptors were obtained from an adult in good health. Both conserved end residues are part of each CDR3. The D gene is left open where the match is weak. Clone size is not always given. Where it is, it says once, few, many or a class for expanded clones.

CDR3 protein	CDR3 DNA	V gene	J gene	clone size	D gene
CSASENTYSGNTIYF	TGCAGTGCTAGTGAAAACACATACTCTGGAAACACCATATATTTT	TRBV20-1	TRBJ1-3	NA	NA
CAWSPGAGANVLTF	TGTGCCTGGAGCCCCGGGGCTGGGGCCAACGTCCTGACTTTC	TRBV30	TRBJ2-6	NA	NA
CASSYTGPNEKLFF	TGTGCCAGCAGTTATACAGGACCCAATGAAAAACTGTTTTTT	TRBV6-2/TRBV6-3	TRBJ1-4	NA	NA
CASSLLAGQYNEQFF	TGTGCCAGCAGCTTATTAGCGGGTCAATACAATGAGCAGTTCTTC	TRBV11-1	TRBJ2-1	NA	TRBD2
CASSRGGTNTGELFF	TGTGCCAGCAGCCGTGGAGGGACGAACACCGGGGAGCTGTTTTTT	TRBV14	TRBJ2-2	NA	NA
CASSSPGGGSNSPLHF	TGTGCCAGCAGCTCCCCAGGGGGAGGGTCTAATTCACCCCTCCACTTT	TRBV11-2	TRBJ1-6	NA	TRBD1
CASSPEPLSHTF	TGTGCCAGCTCACCCGAGCCGTTAAGCCACACCTTC	TRBV18	TRBJ1-2	NA	NA
CASSHGGSYTEAFF	TGTGCCAGCAGCCACGGGGGTTCCTACACTGAAGCTTTCTTT	TRBV27	TRBJ1-1	NA	NA
CATSRGGIQPQHF	TGTGCCACCAGCAGAGGAGGGATTCAGCCCCAGCATTTT	TRBV15	TRBJ1-5	NA	NA
CASSSGSSYEQYF	TGTGCCAGCAGTTCCGGCAGCTCCTACGAGCAGTACTTC	TRBV27	TRBJ2-7	NA	NA
CSAQGRFTVGQYF	TGCAGCGCTCAGGGGCGATTCACGGTTGGGCAGTACTTC	TRBV29-1	TRBJ2-7	NA	NA
CASSLDWVRTDTQYF	TGCGCCAGCAGCTTGGATTGGGTTAGAACAGATACGCAGTATTTT	TRBV5-1	TRBJ2-3	NA	NA
CASSPKVGHPGNTIYF	TGTGCCAGCTCACCAAAGGTCGGCCACCCTGGAAACACCATATATTTT	TRBV18	TRBJ1-3	NA	NA
CASSQNTGTGQETQYF	TGTGCCAGCTCACAAAATACCGGGACAGGACAAGAGACCCAGTACTTC	TRBV18	TRBJ2-5	NA	TRBD1
CASSLSGGMRQNEQFF	TGTGCCAGCAGCTTAAGTGGGGGGATGCGCCAGAATGAGCAGTTCTTC	TRBV7-6	TRBJ2-1	NA	NA
CATSDPDRGQGQPQHF	TGTGCCACCAGTGACCCCGACAGGGGGCAAGGTCAGCCCCAGCATTTT	TRBV24-1	TRBJ1-5	NA	TRBD1
CASSLVGLRSKNIQYF	TGTGCCAGCAGCTTAGTGGGGCTGCGGTCCAAAAACATTCAGTACTTC	TRBV11-2	TRBJ2-4	NA	NA
CASSWDRDTEAFF	TGTGCCAGCAGTTGGGACAGGGACACTGAAGCTTTCTTT	TRBV6-5	TRBJ1-1	few	TRBD1
CASSHKPGQGAEAFF	TGTGCCAGCAGCCATAAACCGGGACAGGGTGCTGAAGCTTTCTTT	TRBV14	TRBJ1-1	NA	TRBD1
CASSELSGDGHNEQFF	TGTGCCAGCAGTGAATTATCGGGGGACGGCCACAATGAGCAGTTCTTC	TRBV25-1	TRBJ2-1	NA	NA
CASSFLRVSLAGANVLTF	TGTGCCAGCAGCTTCCTCCGGGTTTCCTTGGCGGGGGCCAACGTCCTGACTTTC	TRBV5-6	TRBJ2-6	NA	NA
CASSIDLLGVSEAFF	TGTGCCAGTAGTATAGATCTTTTAGGGGTGAGTGAAGCTTTCTTT	TRBV19	TRBJ1-1	NA	NA
CASNRGGHYNEQFF	TGTGCCAGCAATAGGGGGGGGCACTACAATGAGCAGTTCTTC	TRBV6-5	TRBJ2-1	NA	NA
CASSQAQRGRANVLTF	TGTGCCAGCAGCCAAGCACAACGGGGTAGGGCCAACGTCCTGACTTTC	TRBV4-2	TRBJ2-6	NA	NA
CASSTWILWDRSMNTEAFF	TGTGCCAGTAGCACGTGGATATTGTGGGACAGGAGCATGAACACTGAAGCTTTCTTT	TRBV19	TRBJ1-1	NA	TRBD1
CASNVGGGYTGELFF	TGTGCCAGTAATGTAGGAGGTGGATACACCGGGGAGCTGTTTTTT	TRBV19	TRBJ2-2	NA	NA
CASSPRAGGKTSTDTQYF	TGTGCCAGCTCACCACGTGCGGGGGGCAAAACTAGCACAGATACGCAGTATTTT	TRBV18	TRBJ2-3	NA	TRBD2
CASTRPRAGELFF	TGTGCCAGTACCCGCCCGAGGGCCGGGGAGCTGTTTTTT	TRBV19	TRBJ2-2	NA	NA
CASSLENQPQHF	TGTGCCAGCAGCTTAGAAAATCAGCCCCAGCATTTT	TRBV13	TRBJ1-5	NA	NA
CASRTRQGKSEAFF	TGTGCCAGCAGAACCCGACAGGGGAAGTCTGAAGCTTTCTTT	TRBV28	TRBJ1-1	NA	TRBD1
CASSPLAGGRGDTQYF	TGTGCCAGCAGCCCCTTAGCGGGGGGGCGTGGAGATACGCAGTATTTT	TRBV9	TRBJ2-3	NA	TRBD2
CASRKAGTGNYGYTF	TGTGCCAGCAGGAAGGCCGGGACAGGGAACTATGGCTATACCTTC	TRBV28	TRBJ1-2	NA	TRBD1
CSVEAIYVQSETQYF	TGCAGCGTTGAAGCGATTTACGTTCAGAGCGAGACCCAGTACTTC	TRBV29-1	TRBJ2-5	NA	NA
CASSFSGDYGYTF	TGTGCCAGCAGCTTCTCAGGGGATTATGGCTACACCTTC	TRBV7-9	TRBJ1-2	NA	NA
CASSGGQGEVTHEQFF	TGTGCCAGCAGTGGGGGACAGGGAGAGGTGACCCATGAGCAGTTCTTC	TRBV2	TRBJ2-1	NA	TRBD1